The source of this TCR beta chain is a study of technical replicates of blood from a few donors. Germline loops: CDR1 SGDLS, CDR2 YYNGEE. V was trimmed by 5 bases and J by 0 bases, leaving 10 bases between them. The CDR3 has 14 residues. Data came from immunoSEQ multiplex PCR; TCRdb stores just in-frame clones and leaves some out. The sample has under 95,000 clones, around 94% seen once. The V call is TRBV9, the J call TRBJ2-3, with TRBD2 as a possible D gene (6 bases). The clonotype originates from a human donor in good health. The sequencing input was T cells isolated from PBMCs. The DNA of the CDR3 is TGTGCCAGCAGTGGGAGGAGGAGCACAGATACGCAGTATTTT. It is translated as CASSGRRSTDTQYF.